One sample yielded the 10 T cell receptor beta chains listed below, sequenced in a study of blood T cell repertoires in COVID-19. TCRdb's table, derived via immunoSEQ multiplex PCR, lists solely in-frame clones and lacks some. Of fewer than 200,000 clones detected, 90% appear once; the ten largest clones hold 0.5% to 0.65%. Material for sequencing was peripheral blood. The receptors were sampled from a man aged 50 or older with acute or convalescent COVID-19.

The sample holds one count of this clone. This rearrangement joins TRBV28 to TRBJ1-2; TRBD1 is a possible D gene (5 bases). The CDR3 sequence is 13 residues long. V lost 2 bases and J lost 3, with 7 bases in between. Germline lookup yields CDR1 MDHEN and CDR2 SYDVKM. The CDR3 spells CASSLGGDYGYTF. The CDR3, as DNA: TGTGCCAGCAGTTTAGGAGGGGACTATGGCTACACCTTC.

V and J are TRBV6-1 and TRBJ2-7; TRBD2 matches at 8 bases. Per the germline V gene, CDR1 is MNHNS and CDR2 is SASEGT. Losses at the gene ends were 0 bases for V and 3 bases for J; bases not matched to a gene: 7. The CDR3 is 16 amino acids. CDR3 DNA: TGTGCCAGCAGTGAAGCTCTTGGAGCGGGGGTCTACGAGCAGTACGTC. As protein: CASSEALGAGVYEQYV.

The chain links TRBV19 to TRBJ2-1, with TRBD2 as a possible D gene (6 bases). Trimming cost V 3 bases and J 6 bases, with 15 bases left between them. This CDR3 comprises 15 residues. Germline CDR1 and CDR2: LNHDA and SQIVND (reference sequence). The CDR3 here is CASSIQRLSGNEQFF. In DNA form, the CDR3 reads TGTGCCAGTAGTATCCAGCGGCTTAGCGGCAATGAGCAGTTCTTC.

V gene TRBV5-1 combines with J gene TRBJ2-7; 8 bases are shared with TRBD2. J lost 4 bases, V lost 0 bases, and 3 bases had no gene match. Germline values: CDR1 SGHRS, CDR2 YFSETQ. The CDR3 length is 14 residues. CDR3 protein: CASSLAGTSYEQYF. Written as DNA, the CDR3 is TGCGCCAGCAGCTTGGCCGGGACTAGTTACGAGCAGTACTTC.

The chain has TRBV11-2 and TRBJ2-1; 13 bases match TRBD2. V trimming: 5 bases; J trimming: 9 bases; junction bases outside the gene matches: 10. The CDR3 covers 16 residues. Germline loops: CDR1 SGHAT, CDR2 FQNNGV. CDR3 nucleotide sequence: TGTGCCAGCAGCCCTCGGACTAGCGGGAGCCGAGGTGAGCAGTTCTTC. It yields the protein CASSPRTSGSRGEQFF. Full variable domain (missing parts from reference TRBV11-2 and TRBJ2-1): EAGVAQSPRYKIIEKRQSVAFWCNPISGHATLYWYQQILGQGPKLLIQFQNNGVVDDSQLPKDRFSAERLKGVDSTLKIQPAKLEDSAVYLCASSPRTSGSRGEQFFGPGTRLTVL.

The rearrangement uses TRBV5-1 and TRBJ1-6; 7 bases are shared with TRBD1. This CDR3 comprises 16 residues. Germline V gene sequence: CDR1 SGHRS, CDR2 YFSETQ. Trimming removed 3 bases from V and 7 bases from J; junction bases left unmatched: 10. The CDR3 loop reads CASSSRGGGYNSPLHF. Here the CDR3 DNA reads TGCGCCAGCAGCTCGCGAGGAGGGGGCTACAATTCACCCCTCCACTTT.

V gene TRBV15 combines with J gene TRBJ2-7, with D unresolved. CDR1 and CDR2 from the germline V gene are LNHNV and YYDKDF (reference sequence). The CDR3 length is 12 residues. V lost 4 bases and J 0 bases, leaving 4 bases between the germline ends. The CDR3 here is CATSTSSYEQYF. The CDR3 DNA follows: TGTGCCACCAGCACTAGCTCCTACGAGCAGTACTTC. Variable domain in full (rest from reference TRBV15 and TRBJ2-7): DAMVIQNPRYQVTQFGKPVTLSCSQTLNHNVMYWYQQKSSQAPKLLFHYYDKDFNNEADTPDNFQSRRPNTSFCFLDIRSPGLGDTAMYLCATSTSSYEQYFGPGTRLTVT.

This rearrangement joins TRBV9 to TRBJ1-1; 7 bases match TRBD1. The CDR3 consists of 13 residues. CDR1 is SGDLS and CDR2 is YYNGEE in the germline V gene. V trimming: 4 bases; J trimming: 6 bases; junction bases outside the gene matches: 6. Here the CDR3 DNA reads TGTGCCAGCAGCCCGACAGGGAGTGCTGAAGCTTTCTTT. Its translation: CASSPTGSAEAFF.

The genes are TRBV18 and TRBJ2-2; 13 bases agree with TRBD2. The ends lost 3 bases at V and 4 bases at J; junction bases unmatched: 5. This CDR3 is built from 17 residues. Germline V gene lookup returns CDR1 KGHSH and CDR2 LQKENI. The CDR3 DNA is TGTGCCAGCTCACCGCGGACTAGCGGGGGAGGCACCGGGGAGCTGTTTTTT. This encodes CASSPRTSGGGTGELFF.

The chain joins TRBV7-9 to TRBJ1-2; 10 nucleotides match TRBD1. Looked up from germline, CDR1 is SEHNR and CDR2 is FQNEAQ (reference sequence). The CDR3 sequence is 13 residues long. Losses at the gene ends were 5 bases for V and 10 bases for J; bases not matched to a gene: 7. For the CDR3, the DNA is TGTGCCAGCAGCACGATCGGGACAGGGGACTACACCTTC. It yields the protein CASSTIGTGDYTF.